This TCR beta chain was captured by sequencing in a study of cytomegalovirus exposure and HLA in healthy donors. Broader study findings: It was reportedly the case that the classifier diagnosed cytomegalovirus status with high specificity and sensitivity.

The PCR was carried out with 60 Vbeta primers and 13 Jbeta primers. Only in-frame clones appear in the TCRdb table, and some are missing; sequencing was by immunoSEQ multiplex PCR. The listing records roughly 110,000 clones. Worth noting for this clone: Its target is unknown.

Trimming left V 3 bases short and J 5 bases short, with 16 bases between. This CDR3 is 15 amino acids long. Germline V gene data show CDR1 as LGHNA and CDR2 as YSLEER. The chain carries TRBV4-3 and TRBJ1-1, with a weak D call TRBD1 (6 bases). This sequence originates from a man aged 25-40 years in good health and CMV-seronegative. Sequencing used PBMCs. DNA for the CDR3: TGCGCCAGCAGCCAGGCATGGGGGGGCTTAACTGAAGCTTTCTTT. Its protein product is CASSQAWGGLTEAFF.